The rows below give T cell receptor beta chains drawn from one sample of a study of beta chain features in type 1 diabetes. Method: immunoSEQ multiplex PCR; TCRdb's copy keeps in-frame clones and lacks some. The sample shows more than 350,000 clones, about an eighth of them seen only once. The sequenced sample was naive CD4+ T cells from blood. The receptor source for this set is a woman between 18 and 30 years old in good health. The CDR3 runs from the conserved cysteine through the conserved F or W. Fields, in order: J gene, V gene, clone size, D gene, CDR3 protein, CDR3 DNA. D genes are given only for firm matches. Clone size is given for some rows only: seen once, a few or many times, or a class if the clone is expanded.

TRBJ1-5 TRBV10-3 few NA CAISGDNQPQHF TGTGCCATCTCGGGCGATAATCAGCCCCAGCATTTT
TRBJ2-3 TRBV9 few NA CASSPTSGRADTQYF TGTGCCAGCAGCCCTACCTCAGGCCGGGCCGACACGCAGTATTTT
TRBJ1-2 TRBV29-1 few NA CSVVVPGGYTF TGCAGCGTTGTTGTTCCAGGGGGCTACACCTTC
TRBJ2-1 TRBV4-1 few TRBD2 CASSRRLAGSNEQFF TGCGCCAGCAGCCGGCGACTAGCGGGTTCCAATGAGCAGTTCTTC
TRBJ2-5 TRBV6-5 few NA CASSPMLRNQETQYF TGTGCCAGCAGTCCCATGCTCAGGAACCAAGAGACCCAGTACTTC
TRBJ2-5 TRBV7-9 NA NA CANSLAEGKETQYF TGTGCCAACAGCTTAGCCGAGGGAAAAGAGACCCAGTACTTC
TRBJ2-1 TRBV7-2 NA NA CASSLDRGPFLF TGTGCCAGCAGCTTAGATCGTGGTCCGTTCCTCTTC
TRBJ2-7 TRBV7-8 few NA CASSNTRDNYEQYF TGTGCCAGCAGCAACACCCGGGACAACTACGAGCAGTACTTC
TRBJ2-3 TRBV9 few NA CASSVGDTQYF TGTGCCAGCAGCGTCGGAGATACGCAGTATTTT
TRBJ1-1 TRBV9 NA TRBD1 CASSGRDRGRLDTEAFF TGTGCCAGCAGCGGCCGGGACAGGGGCCGGTTGGACACTGAAGCTTTCTTT
TRBJ2-3 TRBV7-2 few TRBD2 CASSLAIAASGRGTQYF TGTGCCAGCAGCTTAGCTATTGCGGCTAGCGGGAGAGGTACGCAGTATTTT
TRBJ2-3 TRBV7-9 few NA CAITGTSVDTQYF TGTGCCATCACCGGGACGTCCGTGGATACGCAGTATTTT
TRBJ2-5 TRBV18 few NA CASSTQGWETQYF TGTGCCAGCTCCACCCAAGGCTGGGAGACCCAGTACTTC
TRBJ1-5 TRBV19 few NA CASSISDGGLNQPQHF TGTGCCAGTAGTATATCGGACGGAGGCCTCAATCAGCCCCAGCATTTT
TRBJ1-1 TRBV30 NA NA CAWSLRDVITEAFF TGTGCCTGGAGTTTGCGGGACGTGATCACTGAAGCTTTCTTT
TRBJ2-3 TRBV10-3 NA NA CATQDPRDTQYF TGTGCCACCCAAGACCCTAGAGATACGCAGTATTTT
TRBJ1-1 TRBV15 NA NA CATSRDPVGEAFF TGTGCCACCAGCAGAGATCCGGTCGGTGAAGCTTTCTTT
TRBJ2-3 TRBV9 NA TRBD2 CASSITSGRVDTQYF TGTGCCAGCAGCATTACTAGCGGGAGGGTCGATACGCAGTATTTT
TRBJ2-5 TRBV29-1 many TRBD2 CSVAPAGGQETQYF TGCAGCGTTGCCCCAGCGGGGGGCCAAGAGACCCAGTACTTC
TRBJ2-5 TRBV13 NA TRBD2 CASSLGRTSGGEETQYF TGTGCCAGCAGCTTAGGCCGGACTAGCGGGGGTGAGGAGACCCAGTACTTC
TRBJ2-7 TRBV11-3 few NA CASSLGGTSSYEQYF TGTGCCAGCAGCTTAGGTGGCACAAGCTCCTACGAGCAGTACTTC
TRBJ2-3 TRBV4-2 few NA CASSQEQGRTDTQYF TGTGCCAGCAGCCAAGAACAGGGTCGTACAGATACGCAGTATTTT
TRBJ2-7 TRBV30 few TRBD2 CAWSSGRSSYEQYF TGTGCCTGGAGTAGCGGGAGGAGCTCCTACGAGCAGTACTTC
TRBJ2-4 TRBV21-1 few NA CAERPSVAKNIQYF TGTGCAGAACGGCCTAGCGTTGCCAAAAACATTCAGTACTTC
TRBJ2-3 TRBV29-1 NA NA CSVGGKLTDTQYF TGCAGCGTTGGCGGGAAGCTCACAGATACGCAGTATTTT
TRBJ2-3 TRBV7-9 few TRBD1 CASSLRQGWDTQYF TGTGCCAGCAGCCTCCGACAGGGGTGGGATACGCAGTATTTT
TRBJ1-1 TRBV5-1 few NA CASSLEYRNTEAFF TGCGCCAGCAGCTTAGAGTATAGGAACACTGAAGCTTTCTTT
TRBJ2-3 TRBV7-3 few NA CASSSIREDTQYF TGTGCCAGCAGTTCGATACGGGAGGATACGCAGTATTTT
TRBJ2-2 TRBV23-1 few TRBD1 CASKQGFTGELFF TGCGCCAGCAAACAGGGGTTCACCGGGGAGCTGTTTTTT
TRBJ2-3 TRBV9 few NA CASSVGVTDTQYF TGTGCCAGCAGCGTAGGAGTAACAGATACGCAGTATTTT
TRBJ2-3 TRBV5-1 few TRBD1 CASSQTGGTDTQYF TGCGCCAGCAGCCAAACAGGGGGCACAGATACGCAGTATTTT
TRBJ2-7 TRBV10-3 NA NA CAIAEGRNYEQYF TGTGCCATCGCCGAGGGACGAAACTACGAGCAGTACTTC
TRBJ2-1 TRBV25-1 NA NA CASTNPAGQEQFF TGTGCCAGCACAAATCCTGCGGGACAGGAGCAGTTCTTC
TRBJ2-1 TRBV7-3 NA NA CASSLLGEYNEQFF TGTGCCAGCAGCTTACTCGGGGAGTACAATGAGCAGTTCTTC
TRBJ1-2 TRBV9 few NA CASSVSTVLYGYTF TGTGCCAGCAGCGTATCGACAGTTCTTTATGGCTACACCTTC
TRBJ2-1 TRBV21-1 few NA CASSKGTTYYNEQFF TGTGCCAGCAGCAAAGGGACAACCTACTACAATGAGCAGTTCTTC
TRBJ1-1 TRBV29-1 few NA CSTTARVNTEAFF TGCAGCACGACAGCCCGCGTGAACACTGAAGCTTTCTTT
TRBJ2-5 TRBV7-2 NA NA CASSTRRTLRTEETQYF TGTGCCAGCAGCACCCGGCGGACGTTGCGGACAGAAGAGACCCAGTACTTC
TRBJ2-2 TRBV11-1 few TRBD2 CASSSGTRGTGELFF TGTGCCAGCAGCTCCGGGACTAGGGGCACCGGGGAGCTGTTTTTT
TRBJ2-3 TRBV7-2 NA NA CASRAQRSTDTQYF TGTGCCAGCAGGGCTCAGCGGAGCACAGATACGCAGTATTTT
TRBJ2-1 TRBV9 few NA CASSAGPGRSMVQFF TGTGCCAGCAGCGCAGGACCGGGACGCTCGATGGTGCAGTTCTTC
TRBJ2-1 TRBV2 NA TRBD2 CASSQTSSEQFF TGTGCCAGCAGCCAGACTAGCAGTGAGCAGTTCTTC
TRBJ1-1 TRBV7-2 NA NA CASSLSRGAMNTEAFF TGTGCCAGCAGCTTATCGCGAGGGGCCATGAACACTGAAGCTTTCTTT
TRBJ2-3 TRBV5-1 NA NA CASSLALDTQYF TGCGCCAGCAGCTTGGCGCTAGATACGCAGTATTTT
TRBJ1-1 TRBV2 NA NA CASSVGGPDTEAFF TGTGCCAGCAGTGTCGGGGGGCCCGACACTGAAGCTTTCTTT
TRBJ1-1 TRBV7-8 few NA CASSLVGRVNTEAFF TGTGCCAGCAGCTTAGTCGGCAGGGTGAACACTGAAGCTTTCTTT
TRBJ2-1 TRBV7-3 NA NA CASSLTPDLRGEQFF TGTGCCAGCAGCTTAACCCCGGACCTCCGGGGTGAGCAGTTCTTC
TRBJ1-1 TRBV2 NA NA CAGNRELNTEAFF TGTGCCGGAAACAGGGAATTGAACACTGAAGCTTTCTTT
TRBJ2-2 TRBV10-3 NA NA CAISEVVATGELFF TGTGCCATCAGTGAAGTTGTGGCCACCGGGGAGCTGTTTTTT
TRBJ2-5 TRBV29-1 NA NA CSVEGRPKETQYF TGCAGCGTTGAAGGTCGCCCCAAGGAGACCCAGTACTTC
TRBJ1-4 TRBV4-3 NA TRBD1 CASSQGQGAPYVNEKLFF TGCGCCAGCAGCCAAGGGCAGGGGGCTCCTTACGTAAATGAAAAACTGTTTTTT